These 30 T cell receptor beta chains originate from one sample sequenced in a study of metastatic and nonmetastatic thyroid tumors. TCRdb reassembled clones from the PCR reads with MiXCR. The table records about 35,000 clones, roughly a fifth of them present only once. No patient had received any treatment before thyroid surgery. The specimen sequenced was blood. The receptors were gathered from a female donor with papillary thyroid cancer or a benign thyroid nodule (not recorded which). Some clones in this sample may be carry-over from other donors' samples.

This clone came up many times. The chain combines TRBV7-8 with TRBJ1-5; 9 bases fit TRBD1. The CDR3 contains 16 residues. The J segment lost 7 bases and the V segment lost 0 bases, leaving 7 bases of the junction unmatched. The germline V gene encodes CDR1 SGHVS and CDR2 FQNEAQ. The CDR3 is CASSLARTGVGQPQHF. DNA for the CDR3: TGTGCCAGCAGCTTAGCTAGGACAGGGGTTGGGCAGCCCCAGCATTTT.

At least ten counts were recorded for this clone. CDR3 in amino acids: CASTVFGNEQFF. CDR3 DNA sequence: TGTGCCAGCACGGTGTTTGGTAATGAGCAGTTCTTC. The chain couples TRBV2 to TRBJ2-1; D is undetermined. CDR3 size: 12 residues. Germline V gene sequence: CDR1 SNHLY, CDR2 FYNNEI. Trimming left V 7 bases short and J 7 bases short, with 11 bases between.

The chain carries TRBV15 and TRBJ1-4; no reliable D call. The CDR3 runs to 18 residues. V was pared by 0 bases and J by 6 bases, with 20 bases between. CDR1 and CDR2 (germline): LNHNV, YYDKDF (reference sequence). The CDR3 is CATSRDSATVGFDEKLFF. In DNA form, the CDR3 reads TGTGCCACCAGCAGAGATTCGGCTACAGTGGGGTTTGATGAAAAACTGTTTTTT.

In its sample, this clone was seen many times. V is TRBV14 and J is TRBJ1-6, with D possibly matching TRBD1 (6 bases). The germline V and J ends were trimmed by 4 bases and 14 bases, with 30 bases remaining between them. The CDR3 contains 18 residues. Looked up from germline, CDR1 is SGHDN and CDR2 is FVKESK. DNA for the CDR3: TGTGCCAGCAGCCTCCGATCTAGGACAGTGCGAACTGGTGGTTCCCTCCACTTT. Translated: CASSLRSRTVRTGGSLHF. Drawing the rest from reference TRBV14 and TRBJ1-6, the complete variable domain is EAGVTQFPSHSVIEKGQTVTLRCDPISGHDNLYWYRRVMGKEIKFLLHFVKESKQDESGMPNNRFLAERTGGTYSTLKVQPAELEDSGVYFCASSLRSRTVRTGGSLHFGNGTRLTVT.

This clone appeared many times. The chain couples TRBV20-1 to TRBJ2-1; TRBD2 aligns across 9 bases. Losses at the gene ends were 8 bases for V and 7 bases for J; bases not matched to a gene: 18. This CDR3 comprises 16 residues. The germline gives CDR1 DFQATT, CDR2 SNEGSKA (reference sequence). The CDR3 region is CSLEGSSGDRRNEQFF. The CDR3 DNA reads TGCAGTCTCGAGGGGTCTAGCGGGGATCGCCGAAATGAGCAGTTCTTC.

This clone was seen many times. The chain recombines TRBV18 with TRBJ1-1; D is possibly TRBD1 (5 bases). CDR1 and CDR2 (germline): KGHSH, LQKENI. The CDR3 contains 13 residues. V gave up 3 bases and J gave up 3 bases, with 8 bases separating them. CDR3 amino acids: CASSPGRHTEAFF. In nucleotides, the CDR3 is TGTGCCAGCTCACCGGGACGCCACACTGAAGCTTTCTTT.

The rearrangement uses TRBV20-1 and TRBJ2-7, with a possible D match to TRBD2 (6 bases). Trimming left V 8 bases short and J 5 bases short, with 22 bases between. CDR1 DFQATT and CDR2 SNEGSKA come from the germline V gene (reference sequence). This CDR3 region has 14 residues. DNA for the CDR3: TGCAGTTCTAAAGATGGGACTGGTGGGGACGAGCAGTACTTC. Amino acid sequence: CSSKDGTGGDEQYF.

In its sample, this clone was seen a few times. This chain links TRBV6-1 with TRBJ2-5; 8 bases fit TRBD1. V lost 6 bases to trimming and J lost 14 bases; unmatched junction nucleotides: 17. CDR3 length: 14 amino acids. Per germline, CDR1 MNHNS and CDR2 SASEGT. Here the CDR3 DNA reads TGTGCCAGCAGGGTCCCAGGGGGCGCGGAGACCTATTACTTC. Translating gives CASRVPGGAETYYF.

There are many counts of this clone. The chain is built from TRBV3-1 and TRBJ2-7, with 8 bases that match TRBD1. Germline V gene data show CDR1 as LGHDT and CDR2 as YNNKEL (reference sequence). This CDR3 is built from 15 residues. The ends lost 0 bases at V and 6 bases at J; junction bases unmatched: 7. The CDR3 DNA reads as TGTGCCAGCAGCCAAGATCTTGACAGGGGTAGCGAGCAGTACTTC. Translation gives CASSQDLDRGSEQYF.

Concerning this clone: This sequence may be a read error, since a much larger clone differs from it by one base. This rearrangement joins TRBV20-1 to TRBJ2-7, with D perhaps being TRBD1 or TRBD2 (5 bases each). The length of the CDR3 is 11 residues. Trimming cost V 8 bases and J 4 bases, with 12 bases left between them. Germline CDR1 and CDR2: DFQATT and SNEGSKA (reference sequence). CDR3 sequence: CSLGRSYEQYF. The CDR3 DNA sequence: TGCAGTCTGGGACGGTCGTACGAGCAGTACTTC.

The CDR3 DNA reads TGTGCCAGCAGCCCCGACAGGGGCACAACTAATGAAAAACTGTTTTTT. Its protein product is CASSPDRGTTNEKLFF. V gene TRBV2 combines with J gene TRBJ1-4; 8 bases fit TRBD1. The CDR3 covers 16 residues. The V gene's germline CDR1 is SNHLY and CDR2 FYNNEI. The junction had 6 bases not matched to a gene; V was cut back by 6 bases and J by 0 bases.

This clone was seen repeatedly, ten times or more. Distinct nucleotide sequences in the sample also encode this CDR3. V gene TRBV18 combines with J gene TRBJ2-2; D unresolved. Deletions cut 2 bases from V and 1 base from J, with 5 bases between. The CDR3 runs 14 residues. In germline, CDR1 is KGHSH, CDR2 LQKENI. This chain's CDR3 is CASSPRRNTGELFF. The CDR3 bases are TGTGCCAGCTCACCAAGGAGGAACACCGGGGAGCTGTTTTTT.

In this sample, this clone turned up many times. The chain employs TRBV7-2 and TRBJ2-3; D is uncertain. The germline CDR1 and CDR2 sequences are SGHTA and FQGNSA. The CDR3 length is 15 residues. V was shortened by 7 bases and J by 5 bases, with 19 bases between the two germline ends. The CDR3 is CASTRGGSRGDTQYF. The CDR3, as DNA: TGTGCCAGCACTCGAGGTGGATCCCGAGGAGATACGCAGTATTTT.

This clone appeared many times. The V call is TRBV12-3 or TRBV12-4, the J call TRBJ1-5; D is unclear. Trimming shortened V by 6 bases and J by 0 bases, and 6 bases separated the two germline ends. This CDR3 is built from 13 residues. CDR3 region: CASSPYSNQPQHF. The CDR3 DNA reads as TGTGCCAGCAGCCCGTATAGCAATCAGCCCCAGCATTTT.

In this sample, this clone turned up many times. This chain uses TRBV12-3 or TRBV12-4 with TRBJ2-3; D ambiguous. The CDR3 contains 16 residues. V was clipped by 7 bases and J by 0 bases, with 17 bases between them. CDR3 loop: CASNLPSGFSTDTQYF. Written as DNA, the CDR3 is TGTGCCAGCAATCTCCCGAGTGGTTTTAGCACAGATACGCAGTATTTT.

There are many counts of this clone. This chain connects TRBV11-2 to TRBJ2-2, with D unclear. CDR3 size: 14 residues. The germline gives CDR1 SGHAT, CDR2 FQNNGV. Trimming left V 0 bases short and J 9 bases short, with 11 bases between. This chain's CDR3 is CASSLDMPPRELFF. In DNA, the CDR3 is TGTGCCAGCAGCTTAGACATGCCACCTAGGGAGCTGTTTTTT.

Many counts were recorded for this clone. V gene TRBV9 combines with J gene TRBJ2-1; D is ambiguous. The ends were cut back, 0 bases at V and 5 bases at J, with 12 bases in the middle. CDR1 SGDLS and CDR2 YYNGEE come from the germline V gene. The CDR3 has 15 residues. The chain's CDR3 is CASSVGPGLDNEQFF. CDR3 sequence (DNA): TGTGCCAGCAGCGTAGGACCAGGTTTGGACAATGAGCAGTTCTTC.

This clone occurred many times. The chain is built from TRBV20-1 and TRBJ1-6; D might be TRBD1 (6 bases). V was clipped by 8 bases and J by 5 bases, with 13 bases between them. Looked up from germline, CDR1 is DFQATT and CDR2 is SNEGSKA (reference sequence). CDR3 length equals 13 residues. CDR3 bases: TGCAGTAGAGGGGGGCGAGATAATTCACCCCTCCACTTT. Protein: CSRGGRDNSPLHF.

Ten or more counts support this clone. This chain connects TRBV7-2 to TRBJ2-7, with TRBD1 as a possible D gene (6 bases). Germline assignment: CDR1 SGHTA and CDR2 FQGNSA. The CDR3 sequence is 15 residues long. The germline V and J ends were trimmed by 5 bases and 1 base, with 15 bases remaining between them. The CDR3: CASSTLWDTSYEQYF. In DNA form, the CDR3 reads TGTGCCAGCAGCACTCTCTGGGACACTTCCTACGAGCAGTACTTC. The full variable domain, with the rest looked up from reference TRBV7-2 and TRBJ2-7, is GAGVSQSPSNKVTEKGKDVELRCDPISGHTALYWYRQSLGQGLEFLIYFQGNSAPDKSGLPSDRFSAERTGGSVSTLTIQRTQQEDSAVYLCASSTLWDTSYEQYFGPGTRLTVT.

This clone was seen many times. The rearrangement joins TRBV20-1 to TRBJ2-1, with 8 bases fitting TRBD2. The J segment lost 9 bases and the V segment lost 6 bases, leaving 16 bases of the junction unmatched. The CDR3 covers 15 residues. Germline V CDR1 and CDR2: DFQATT, SNEGSKA (reference sequence). CDR3 sequence reads: CSAAGSGRLYGEQFF. CDR3 in DNA: TGCAGTGCCGCCGGGAGCGGGAGACTCTACGGTGAGCAGTTCTTC.

There are many counts of this clone. This chain joins TRBV6-1 and TRBJ2-3; TRBD1 matches 7 bases. CDR1 and CDR2 from the germline V gene are MNHNS and SASEGT. This CDR3 has 14 amino acids. The V segment lost 7 bases and the J segment 1 base; nucleotides outside the gene matches: 5. The CDR3 here is CASKTGAGTDTQYF. In DNA, the CDR3 is TGTGCCAGCAAAACAGGGGCCGGCACAGATACGCAGTATTTT.

A note on this clone: The junction departs from germline at one end; a sequencing error may be responsible. This sequence joins TRBV11-2 and TRBJ2-1, with 9 bases aligning to TRBD1. CDR1 and CDR2 (germline): SGHAT, FQNNGV. This CDR3 is built from 15 residues. The CDR3 bases are TGTGTCAGCAACCAACAGGGGGCGCTGGACAATGATCAGTTCTTC. Translated, it gives CVSNQQGALDNDQFF.

The chain recombines TRBV3-1 with TRBJ2-5, with D maybe TRBD2 (7 bases). The germline V gene encodes CDR1 LGHDT and CDR2 YNNKEL (reference sequence). V was shortened by 2 bases and J by 6 bases, with 13 bases between the two germline ends. This CDR3 is built from 14 residues. DNA for the CDR3: TGTGCCAGCAGCCAACAGGGAGGGGGAAAGACCCAGTACTTC. Translation: CASSQQGGGKTQYF.

This clone was counted a few times. V is TRBV19 and J is TRBJ1-1; D is uncertain. The CDR3 contains 15 residues. The ends were cut back, 3 bases at V and 9 bases at J, with 20 bases in the middle. Germline assignment: CDR1 LNHDA and CDR2 SQIVND (reference sequence). The CDR3 region is CASSMVDIGLNKAFF. Written as DNA, the CDR3 is TGTGCCAGTAGTATGGTTGACATTGGGCTTAATAAAGCTTTCTTT.

Many counts were recorded for this clone. Other nucleotide sequences from this sample produce the same CDR3. V gene TRBV28 combines with J gene TRBJ2-3; 7 bases map to TRBD1. This CDR3 has 19 amino acids. V shed 1 base, J shed 4 bases, and the junction held 17 bases outside the gene matches. The germline gives CDR1 MDHEN, CDR2 SYDVKM. CDR3 region: CASSLLTLTGKIEADTQYF. As DNA, the CDR3 is TGTGCCAGCAGTTTATTGACCCTGACAGGGAAGATCGAAGCAGATACGCAGTATTTT.

This clone was seen more than once but under ten times. The chain links TRBV6-2 or TRBV6-3 to TRBJ2-2; 7 positions agree with TRBD2. From germline, CDR1 is MNHEY and CDR2 SVGEGT. The CDR3 is made up of 16 amino acids. Unmatched junction bases numbered 4, after V lost 0 bases and J lost 3 bases. CDR3 residues: CASSYSIRGDTGELFF. The DNA for the CDR3 is TGTGCCAGCAGTTACTCGATTCGGGGGGACACCGGGGAGCTGTTTTTT.

A few counts support this clone. The chain is built from TRBV12-3 or TRBV12-4 and TRBJ2-2; perhaps TRBD1 as D (6 bases). The CDR3 is 14 residues long. V was pared by 4 bases and J by 5 bases, with 11 bases between. CDR3 sequence reads: CASSSTGSTGELFF. The CDR3 DNA sequence: TGTGCCAGCAGTTCCACAGGGTCTACCGGGGAGCTGTTTTTT.

This clone was detected many times. The genes are TRBV11-3 and TRBJ1-4; 7 bases line up with TRBD1. CDR1 is SGHNT and CDR2 is YENEEA in the germline V gene. This CDR3 has 14 residues. V lost 5 bases and J lost 3; bases outside the gene matches: 3. CDR3: CASSPGGANEKLFF. The CDR3 DNA sequence: TGTGCCAGCAGCCCAGGGGGGGCTAATGAAAAACTGTTTTTT.

In nucleotides, the CDR3 is TGTGCCAGCAGCCCCTGGGTAGGTGCTGTCTACGAGCAGTACTTC. It is translated as CASSPWVGAVYEQYF. The chain joins TRBV7-2 to TRBJ2-7; D call uncertain. Per germline, CDR1 SGHTA and CDR2 FQGNSA. The CDR3 spans 15 residues. V was shortened by 5 bases and J by 3 bases, with 17 bases between the two germline ends. The whole variable domain, filled in from reference TRBV7-2 and TRBJ2-7, reads GAGVSQSPSNKVTEKGKDVELRCDPISGHTALYWYRQSLGQGLEFLIYFQGNSAPDKSGLPSDRFSAERTGGSVSTLTIQRTQQEDSAVYLCASSPWVGAVYEQYFGPGTRLTVT.

In this sample, this clone turned up many times. The rearrangement joins TRBV27 to TRBJ2-5; 7 bases are shared with TRBD1. CDR1 and CDR2 (germline): MNHEY, SMNVEV (reference sequence). The CDR3 totals 15 residues. Losses at the gene ends were 5 bases for V and 2 bases for J; bases not matched to a gene: 8. The CDR3 coding sequence is TGTGCCAGCAGTCACAGGGGTTGGGGACAAGAGACCCAGTACTTC. This encodes CASSHRGWGQETQYF.